One sample yielded the 25 T cell receptor beta chains listed below, sequenced in a study of regulatory T cells in long-lasting Graves disease. CDR3 regions were amplified by Arm-PCR using iRepertoire HTBI primers to build TCR beta libraries. TCRdb re-called the multiplex PCR reads with MiXCR, one entry per CDR3 protein. The sample includes 300,000 to 350,000 distinct CDR3 sequences, roughly 21% of them seen just once. The time point denotes: persistent/refractory GD, antithyroid drugs over 5 years with positive TRAb. The TCR library was made from RNA extracted from PBMCs. Sequenced here: peripheral blood mononuclear cells (PBMCs), sampled when the disease was refractory, from a patient treated with antithyroid drugs. The receptors originated from a female donor with Graves disease.

Ten or more counts support this clonotype. The rearrangement uses TRBV10-3 and TRBJ1-5; D not resolved. CDR1 and CDR2 from the germline V gene are ENHRY and SYGVKD. The V and J ends lost 3 bases and 3 bases respectively, with 12 bases between them. There are 15 residues in the CDR3. The CDR3 nucleotides are TGTGCCATCAGTGATTCCGGAAGACCCAATCAGCCCCAGCATTTT. Translating gives CAISDSGRPNQPQHF.

This clonotype was picked up many times. The chain joins TRBV2 to TRBJ2-5, with a possible D match to TRBD1 (5 bases). The germline V and J ends were trimmed by 10 bases and 5 bases, with 14 bases remaining between them. Germline V gene lookup returns CDR1 SNHLY and CDR2 FYNNEI. The CDR3 runs to 12 residues. The CDR3 here is CATTFGAETQYF. CDR3 DNA sequence: TGTGCCACCACGTTTGGGGCGGAGACCCAGTACTTC.

CDR3 sequence: CASRPQGGKLFF. The DNA for the CDR3 is TGTGCCAGTAGACCACAGGGAGGGAAACTGTTTTTT. The chain combines TRBV19 with TRBJ1-4; D may be TRBD1 (6 bases). Germline CDR1 reads LNHDA; CDR2 reads SQIVND (reference sequence). The CDR3 loop spans 12 amino acids. Trimming pared 6 bases from V and 11 bases from J, leaving 13 bases between.

The chain employs TRBV6-9 and TRBJ1-1; D is ambiguous. Trimming took off 3 bases at V and 4 bases at J, with 15 bases between the two ends. This CDR3 is 15 amino acids long. CDR1 is MNHGY and CDR2 is SVAAGI in the germline V gene. Written as DNA, the CDR3 is TGTGCCAGCAGTTACTCCCGGAACAAAGGCACTGAAGCTTTCTTT. Its translation: CASSYSRNKGTEAFF.

The CDR3 is CASSPQGSSPLNYGYTF. The CDR3 nucleotides read TGCGCCAGCAGCCCCCAGGGCAGTTCCCCCCTAAACTATGGCTACACCTTC. The chain has TRBV4-1 and TRBJ1-2, with a tentative D call TRBD1 (5 bases). CDR1 MGHRA and CDR2 YSYEKL come from the germline V gene. The V end lost 4 bases, the J end lost 2 bases, and 20 bases lay between the germline ends. This CDR3 region has 17 residues.

J is TRBJ2-3 and V is TRBV12-3 or TRBV12-4; no firm D call. V was clipped by 6 bases and J by 9 bases, with 10 bases between them. CDR3 length: 11 residues. In nucleotides, the CDR3 is TGTGCCAGCAGCCCCCTCGACACGCAGTATTTT. It encodes CASSPLDTQYF.

In its sample, this clonotype was seen many times. The chain has TRBV3-1 and TRBJ1-1, with D unresolved. V was clipped by 1 base and J by 1 base, with 22 bases between them. CDR3 length equals 19 residues. Germline CDR1 is LGHDT and CDR2 is YNNKEL (reference sequence). The CDR3 region is CASSQAREYMRKGNTEAFF. The DNA of the CDR3 is TGTGCCAGCAGCCAAGCAAGGGAGTATATGAGGAAAGGGAACACTGAAGCTTTCTTT.

In this sample, this clonotype turned up many times. The gene calls are TRBV28 and TRBJ2-7; TRBD2 is a possible D gene (6 bases). The V end was cut by 1 base, the J end by 7 bases, with 8 bases between. The germline CDR1 and CDR2 sequences are MDHEN and SYDVKM. The CDR3 is 12 amino acids. This CDR3 is CASSLLAGEQYF. Here the CDR3 DNA reads TGTGCCAGCAGTTTATTGGCGGGAGAGCAGTACTTC.

The V gene is TRBV7-3, the J gene TRBJ1-1; D perhaps matches TRBD1 (6 bases). Trimming removed 6 bases at V and 1 base at J, with 9 bases between. The CDR3 runs to 13 residues. Germline V gene data show CDR1 as SGHTA and CDR2 as FQGTGA. This CDR3 reads CASRKQGNTEAFF. For the CDR3, the DNA is TGTGCCAGCAGAAAACAGGGGAACACTGAAGCTTTCTTT.

This clonotype was counted only a few times. This sequence joins TRBV29-1 and TRBJ1-5; D not resolved. Trimming shortened V by 4 bases and J by 6 bases, and 10 bases separated the two germline ends. Germline CDR1 SQVTM, CDR2 ANQGSEA. This CDR3 contains 12 residues. CDR3 amino acids: CSVGRSGQPQHF. CDR3 DNA: TGCAGCGTTGGGCGGTCGGGTCAGCCCCAGCATTTT.

This clonotype has a count of ten or more. V usage is TRBV27 and J usage is TRBJ1-6; D is unresolved. Per the germline V gene, CDR1 is MNHEY and CDR2 is SMNVEV (reference sequence). The CDR3 extends over 13 amino acids. V dropped 5 bases and J dropped 6 bases, with 8 bases sitting between them. CDR3 nucleotides: TGTGCCAGCAGTCCCAACCTTAATTCACCCCTCCACTTT. Amino acids: CASSPNLNSPLHF.

The chain employs TRBV5-1 and TRBJ2-5; D may be TRBD2 (6 bases). V shed 4 bases and J shed 1 base, with 14 bases lying between them. This CDR3 is 15 amino acids long. Germline V lookup: CDR1 SGHRS, CDR2 YFSETQ. The CDR3 bases are TGCGCCAGCAGCCGGGTGGGGGGACTCCAAGAGACCCAGTACTTC. Its protein is CASSRVGGLQETQYF.

This rearrangement joins TRBV30 to TRBJ1-6; 9 positions agree with TRBD1. The length of the CDR3 is 14 residues. V shed 2 bases, J shed 8 bases, and the junction held 4 bases outside the gene matches. Germline V CDR1 and CDR2: GTSNPN, SVGIG (reference sequence). Here the CDR3 DNA reads TGTGCCTGGAGTCCTTGGACAGGGGATTCACCCCTCCACTTT. Translating it yields CAWSPWTGDSPLHF.

As regards this clonotype: One end of the junction varies from germline; a read error may be responsible. The chain uses TRBV20-1 and TRBJ1-1, with D tentatively TRBD1 (5 bases). Per germline, CDR1 DFQATT and CDR2 SNEGSKA (reference sequence). CDR3 length: 12 residues. CDR3 sequence reads: CSAGGVSTGAFF. The CDR3 bases are TGCAGTGCTGGAGGGGTATCGACTGGAGCTTTCTTT.

This clonotype appeared many times. The V gene is TRBV20-1, the J gene TRBJ2-7, with TRBD1 as a possible D gene (6 bases). Looked up from germline, CDR1 is DFQATT and CDR2 is SNEGSKA (reference sequence). Trimming removed 6 bases at V and 2 bases at J, with 17 bases between. The CDR3 length is 14 residues. DNA for the CDR3: TGCAGTGCAACACCCACAGGGAAAGCCTACGAGCAGTACTTC. Amino acids: CSATPTGKAYEQYF.

Many counts were recorded for this clonotype. The chain recombines TRBV7-2 with TRBJ2-5, with a possible D match to TRBD2 (6 bases). The CDR3 consists of 14 residues. V lost 6 bases to trimming and J lost 4 bases, with 15 bases between them. The V gene's germline CDR1 is SGHTA and CDR2 FQGNSA. The DNA of the CDR3 is TGTGCCAGCAGTTTTGCCGGGAGAGGAGAGACCCAGTACTTC. It is translated as CASSFAGRGETQYF.

This clonotype was seen more than once but under ten times. V and J are TRBV5-1 and TRBJ1-2; 8 bases are a match to TRBD1. V gave up 3 bases and J gave up 3 bases; unmatched junction bases: 13. Germline V lookup: CDR1 SGHRS, CDR2 YFSETQ. CDR3 size: 17 residues. Written as DNA, the CDR3 is TGCGCCAGCAGCTCGGGCGGATCGCAGGGGGCGGACTATGGCTACACCTTC. It is translated as CASSSGGSQGADYGYTF.

The V gene is TRBV20-1, the J gene TRBJ2-7, with TRBD1 identical over 8 bases. The ends lost 6 bases at V and 7 bases at J; junction bases unmatched: 14. Germline lookup yields CDR1 DFQATT and CDR2 SNEGSKA (reference sequence). The CDR3 extends over 14 amino acids. This CDR3 is CSAPPAGGPREQYF. CDR3 coding DNA: TGCAGTGCCCCCCCGGCAGGGGGCCCTAGGGAGCAGTACTTC.

This clonotype came up a few times. V and J are TRBV18 and TRBJ1-1; D is undetermined. This CDR3 contains 13 residues. The germline CDR1 and CDR2 sequences are KGHSH and LQKENI. V gave up 2 bases and J gave up 4 bases, with 8 bases separating them. The CDR3 DNA sequence: TGTGCCAGCTCACCAGGGATTGCCACTGAAGCTTTCTTT. Translated: CASSPGIATEAFF.

The chain recombines TRBV30 with TRBJ2-7; TRBD2 matches at 11 bases. The junction had 3 bases not matched to a gene; V was cut back by 3 bases and J by 2 bases. This CDR3 comprises 14 residues. Germline assignment: CDR1 GTSNPN and CDR2 SVGIG (reference sequence). The DNA for the CDR3 is TGTGCCTGGAGACTAGCGGGGGTGACCTACGAGCAGTACTTC. It specifies CAWRLAGVTYEQYF.

V is TRBV6-2 or TRBV6-3 and J is TRBJ2-5; no firm D call. V was shortened by 10 bases and J by 2 bases, with 2 bases between the two germline ends. From germline, CDR1 is MNHEY and CDR2 SVGEGT. CDR3 length: 9 residues. The CDR3 sequence: CANQETQYF. Written as DNA, the CDR3 is TGTGCCAATCAAGAGACCCAGTACTTC.

Points on this clonotype: One base away lies a much larger clone, so this may be a sequencing read error. The chain couples TRBV20-1 to TRBJ2-5; no firm D call. CDR1 and CDR2 from the germline V gene are DFQATT and SNEGSKA (reference sequence). The V and J ends lost 4 bases and 1 base respectively, with 10 bases between them. The CDR3 contains 13 residues. Written as DNA, the CDR3 is TGCAGTGCTATCGACTGGTTCCAAGAGACCCAGTACTTC. This translates into CSAIDWFQETQYF.

The rearrangement links TRBV4-2 to TRBJ2-7, with a tentative D call TRBD1 (7 bases). V lost 0 bases to trimming and J lost 10 bases, with 16 bases between them. The CDR3 sequence is 14 residues long. Germline V gene sequence: CDR1 LGHNA, CDR2 YNFKEQ. The CDR3 loop reads CASSQEDGGGEQYF. The CDR3 DNA reads as TGTGCCAGCAGCCAAGAGGACGGAGGGGGCGAACAGTACTTC.

This clonotype was observed a few times. The chain employs TRBV7-3 and TRBJ2-7; 11 nucleotides agree with TRBD2. This CDR3 is built from 15 residues. The germline V gene has CDR1 SGHTA and CDR2 FQGTGA. The trim removed 5 bases at V and 5 bases at J, leaving 8 bases unmatched. CDR3 coding DNA: TGTGCCAGCAGCCTTACTAGCGGGAGTATCAACGAGCAGTACTTC. Protein: CASSLTSGSINEQYF. Full variable domain (remainder filled in from reference TRBV7-3 and TRBJ2-7): GAGVSQTPSNKVTEKGKYVELRCDPISGHTALYWYRQSLGQGPEFLIYFQGTGAADDSGLPNDRFFAVRPEGSVSTLKIQRTERGDSAVYLCASSLTSGSINEQYFGPGTRLTVT.

This clonotype was observed many times. This sequence joins TRBV11-2 and TRBJ1-5; D gene uncertain. V shed 6 bases and J shed 2 bases, with 14 bases lying between them. The CDR3 covers 15 residues. CDR1 SGHAT and CDR2 FQNNGV come from the germline V gene. In nucleotides, the CDR3 is TGTGCCAGCAGTTTGGAAGGGTTGGGCAATCAGCCCCAGCATTTT. Protein sequence: CASSLEGLGNQPQHF.